The text below deals with one TCR beta chain. Its specificity is unknown. Germline V CDR1 and CDR2: SNHLY, FYNNEI. V shed 4 bases and J shed 0 bases, with 7 bases lying between them. CDR3 length equals 15 residues. One entry per CDR3 protein, called by TCRdb with MiXCR from the reads. The table has about 130,000 distinct CDR3 sequences, approximately 30% seen once; the top ten hold roughly half. These data are taken from a study of T cell repertoires in cytomegalovirus infection. Across the whole study: Public TCR beta signature analysis indicated the presence of both CMV infection and matching HLA type. Findings and limits, study-wide: Predominance within the ex vivo response was attributable to HLA-C-restricted CMV-specific TCR beta clonotypes. Cumulative public TCR beta family frequency identified CMV carriers with the relevant HLA.

The specimen was CD8+ T cells from cultured PBMCs, collected from culture after CMV antigen stimulation. This TCR derives from a human donor in good health (CMV status not recorded). Some clones in this sample may be carry-over from other donors' samples. The V call is TRBV2, the J call TRBJ2-6; D ambiguous. The CDR3 reads CASSGRGSGANVLTF. Here the CDR3 DNA reads TGTGCCAGCAGTGGCCGAGGCTCTGGGGCCAACGTCCTGACTTTC.